This T cell receptor beta chain was recorded in a study of blood T cell repertoires in COVID-19. About the research overall: Material from acute and convalescent COVID-19 was sourced from the United States, Italy and Spain. From T cells, B-cell-depleted T cells, or PBMCs came the material, which was cDNA or gDNA.

Authors' data handling: The authors estimated nucleated cell counts from reference gene primer amplification. Method: immunoSEQ multiplex PCR; TCRdb's copy keeps in-frame clones and lacks some. The V and J calls and clone size come from that table; D and trimming were worked out from the DNA. The sample includes approximately 280,000 clones, roughly 80% seen only once; the top ten take about 1.5%. Per the germline V gene, CDR1 is SGHRS and CDR2 is YFSETQ. Trimming took off 7 bases at V and 0 bases at J, with 10 bases between the two ends. The CDR3 consists of 13 residues. This TCR was recovered from a human donor with COVID-19, enrolled during active disease. The donor label of this sample is uncertain. Material for sequencing was peripheral blood. The rearrangement joins TRBV5-1 to TRBJ2-5, with D hard to call. The CDR3 region has the DNA TGCGCCAGCCGCTACTCGTACCAAGAGACCCAGTACTTC. It translates to CASRYSYQETQYF.